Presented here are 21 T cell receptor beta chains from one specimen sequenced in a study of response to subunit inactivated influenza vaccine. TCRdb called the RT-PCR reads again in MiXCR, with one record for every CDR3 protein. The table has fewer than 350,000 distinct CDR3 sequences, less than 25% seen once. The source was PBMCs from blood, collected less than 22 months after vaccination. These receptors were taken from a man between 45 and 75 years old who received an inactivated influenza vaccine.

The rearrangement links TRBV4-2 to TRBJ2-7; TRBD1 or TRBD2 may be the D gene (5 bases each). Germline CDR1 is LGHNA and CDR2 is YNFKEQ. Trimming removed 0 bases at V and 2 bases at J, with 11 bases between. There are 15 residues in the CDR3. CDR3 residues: CASSQEVGTAYEQYF. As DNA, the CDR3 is TGTGCCAGCAGCCAAGAAGTGGGGACGGCCTACGAGCAGTACTTC.

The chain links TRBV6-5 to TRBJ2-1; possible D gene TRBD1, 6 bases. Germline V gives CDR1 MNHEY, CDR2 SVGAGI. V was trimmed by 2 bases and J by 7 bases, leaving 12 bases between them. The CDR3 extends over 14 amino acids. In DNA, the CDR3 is TGTGCCAGCAGTTACCCGGCCCAGGGGAATGAGCAGTTCTTC. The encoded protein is CASSYPAQGNEQFF.

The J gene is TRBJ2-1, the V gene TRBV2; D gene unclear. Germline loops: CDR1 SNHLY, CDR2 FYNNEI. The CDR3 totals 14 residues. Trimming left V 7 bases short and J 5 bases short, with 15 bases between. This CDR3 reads CASTLSVGHNEQFF. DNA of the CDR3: TGTGCCAGCACCCTAAGCGTGGGCCACAATGAGCAGTTCTTC.

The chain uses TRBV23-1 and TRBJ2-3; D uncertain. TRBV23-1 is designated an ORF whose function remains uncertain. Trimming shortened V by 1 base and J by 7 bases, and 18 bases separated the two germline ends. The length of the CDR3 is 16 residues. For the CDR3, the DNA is TGCGCCAGCAGTCAATTGAAGGCCCGGGCTGATCATACGCAGTATTTT. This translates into CASSQLKARADHTQYF.

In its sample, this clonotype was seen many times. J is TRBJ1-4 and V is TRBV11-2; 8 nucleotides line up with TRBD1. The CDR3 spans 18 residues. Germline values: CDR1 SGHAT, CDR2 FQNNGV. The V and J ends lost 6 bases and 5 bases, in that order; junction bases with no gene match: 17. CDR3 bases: TGTGCCAGCAGACGCCCCGGGACAGGATTTCTAGGGAATGAAAAACTGTTTTTT. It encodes CASRRPGTGFLGNEKLFF.

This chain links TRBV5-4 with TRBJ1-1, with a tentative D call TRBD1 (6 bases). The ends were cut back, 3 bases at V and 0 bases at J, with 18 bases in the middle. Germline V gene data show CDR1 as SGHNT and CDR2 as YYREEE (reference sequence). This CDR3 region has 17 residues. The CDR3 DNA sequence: TGTGCCAGCAGCTCTCGCGGGGGGCATACAATGAACACTGAAGCTTTCTTT. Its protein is CASSSRGGHTMNTEAFF.

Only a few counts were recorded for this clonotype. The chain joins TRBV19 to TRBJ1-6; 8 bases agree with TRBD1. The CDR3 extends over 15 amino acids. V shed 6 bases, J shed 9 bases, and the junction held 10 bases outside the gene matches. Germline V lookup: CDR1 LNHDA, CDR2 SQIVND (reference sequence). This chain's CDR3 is CASSSAAGGISPLHF. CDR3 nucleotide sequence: TGTGCCAGTAGCTCCGCGGCAGGGGGCATTTCACCCCTCCACTTT.

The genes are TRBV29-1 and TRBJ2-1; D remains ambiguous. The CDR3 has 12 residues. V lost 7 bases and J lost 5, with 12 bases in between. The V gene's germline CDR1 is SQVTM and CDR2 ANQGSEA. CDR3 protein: CSAAATNNEQFF. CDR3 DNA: TGCAGCGCGGCCGCAACAAACAATGAGCAGTTCTTC.

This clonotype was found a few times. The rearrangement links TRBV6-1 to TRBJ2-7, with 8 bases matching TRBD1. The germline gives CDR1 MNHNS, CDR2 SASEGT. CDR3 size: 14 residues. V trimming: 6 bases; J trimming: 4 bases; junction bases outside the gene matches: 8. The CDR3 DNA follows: TGTGCCAGCAGCAAGGGGACAGGTGTGTACGAGCAGTACTTC. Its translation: CASSKGTGVYEQYF.

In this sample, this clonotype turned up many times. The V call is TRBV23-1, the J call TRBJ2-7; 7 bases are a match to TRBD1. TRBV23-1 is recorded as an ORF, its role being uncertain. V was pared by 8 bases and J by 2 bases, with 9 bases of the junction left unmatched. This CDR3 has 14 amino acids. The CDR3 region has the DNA TGCGCCAGCGCCGACTGGGACAGAACCTACGAGCAGTACTTC. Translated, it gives CASADWDRTYEQYF.

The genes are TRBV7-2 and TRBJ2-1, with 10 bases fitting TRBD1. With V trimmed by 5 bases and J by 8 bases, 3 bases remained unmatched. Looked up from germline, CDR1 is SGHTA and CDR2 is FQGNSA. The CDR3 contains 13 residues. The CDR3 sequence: CASSTDRGYEQFF. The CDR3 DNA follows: TGTGCCAGCAGCACGGACAGGGGGTATGAGCAGTTCTTC.

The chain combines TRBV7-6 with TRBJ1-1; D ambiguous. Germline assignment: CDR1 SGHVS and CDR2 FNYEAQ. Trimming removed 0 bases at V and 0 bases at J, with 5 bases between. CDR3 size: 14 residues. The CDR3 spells CASSLAPLNTEAFF. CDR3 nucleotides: TGTGCCAGCAGCTTAGCTCCGTTGAACACTGAAGCTTTCTTT.

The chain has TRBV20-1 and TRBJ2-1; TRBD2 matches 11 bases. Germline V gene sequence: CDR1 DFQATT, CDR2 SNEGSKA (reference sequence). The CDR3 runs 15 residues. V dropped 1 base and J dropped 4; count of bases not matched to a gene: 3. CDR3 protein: CSARGGTSGYNEQFF. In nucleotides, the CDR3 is TGCAGTGCTAGAGGTGGGACTAGCGGATACAATGAGCAGTTCTTC.

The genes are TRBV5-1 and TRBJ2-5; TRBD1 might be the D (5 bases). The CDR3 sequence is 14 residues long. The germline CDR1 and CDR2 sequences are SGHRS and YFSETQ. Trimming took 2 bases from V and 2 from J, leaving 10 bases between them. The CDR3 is CASSLDSLQETQYF. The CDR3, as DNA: TGCGCCAGCAGCTTAGACAGCTTGCAAGAGACCCAGTACTTC.

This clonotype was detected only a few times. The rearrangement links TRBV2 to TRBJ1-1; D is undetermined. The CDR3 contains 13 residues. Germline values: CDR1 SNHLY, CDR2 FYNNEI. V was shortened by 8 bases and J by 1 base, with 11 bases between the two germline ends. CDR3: CASGADPNTEAFF. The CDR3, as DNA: TGTGCCAGCGGTGCGGACCCGAACACTGAAGCTTTCTTT. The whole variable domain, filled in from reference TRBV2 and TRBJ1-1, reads EPEVTQTPSHQVTQMGQEVILRCVPISNHLYFYWYRQILGQKVEFLVSFYNNEISEKSEIFDDQFSVERPDGSNFTLKIRSTKLEDSAMYFCASGADPNTEAFFGQGTRLTVV.

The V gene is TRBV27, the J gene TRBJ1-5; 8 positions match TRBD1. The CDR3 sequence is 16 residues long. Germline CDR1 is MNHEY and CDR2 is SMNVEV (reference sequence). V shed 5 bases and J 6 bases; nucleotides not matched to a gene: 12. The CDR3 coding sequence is TGTGCCAGCAGTATGCAGGGGGCTAAGCAAGGTCAGCCCCAGCATTTT. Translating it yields CASSMQGAKQGQPQHF.

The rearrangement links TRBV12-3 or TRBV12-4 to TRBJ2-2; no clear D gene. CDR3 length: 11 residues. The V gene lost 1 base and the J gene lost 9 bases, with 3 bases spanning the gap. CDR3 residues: CASSLDRELFF. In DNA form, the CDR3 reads TGTGCCAGCAGTTTAGACAGGGAGCTGTTTTTT.

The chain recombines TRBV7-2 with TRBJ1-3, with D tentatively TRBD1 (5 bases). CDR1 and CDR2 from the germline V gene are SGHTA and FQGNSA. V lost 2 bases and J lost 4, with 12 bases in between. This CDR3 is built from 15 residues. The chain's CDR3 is CASSLYYGAGNTIYF. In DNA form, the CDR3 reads TGTGCCAGCAGCTTATACTATGGGGCCGGAAACACCATATATTTT. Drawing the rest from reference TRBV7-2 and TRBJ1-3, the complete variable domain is GAGVSQSPSNKVTEKGKDVELRCDPISGHTALYWYRQSLGQGLEFLIYFQGNSAPDKSGLPSDRFSAERTGGSVSTLTIQRTQQEDSAVYLCASSLYYGAGNTIYFGEGSWLTVV.

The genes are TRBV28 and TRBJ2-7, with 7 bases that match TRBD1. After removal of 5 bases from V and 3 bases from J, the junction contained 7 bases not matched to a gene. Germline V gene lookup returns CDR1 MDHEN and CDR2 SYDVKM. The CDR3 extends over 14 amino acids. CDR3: CASSPTGPLYEQYF. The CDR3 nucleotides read TGTGCCAGCAGTCCGACAGGGCCGCTCTACGAGCAGTACTTC.

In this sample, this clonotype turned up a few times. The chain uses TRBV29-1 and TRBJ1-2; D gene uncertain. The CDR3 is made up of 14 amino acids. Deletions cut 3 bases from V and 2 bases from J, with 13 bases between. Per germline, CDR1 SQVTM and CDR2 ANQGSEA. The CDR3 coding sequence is TGCAGCGTTGAGGGCGGGCAGCCAAACTATGGCTACACCTTC. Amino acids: CSVEGGQPNYGYTF.

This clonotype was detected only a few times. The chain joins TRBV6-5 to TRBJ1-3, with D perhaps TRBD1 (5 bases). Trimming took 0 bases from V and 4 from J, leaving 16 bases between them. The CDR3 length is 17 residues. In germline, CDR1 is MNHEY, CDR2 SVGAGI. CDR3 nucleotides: TGTGCCAGCAGTTACTCTGGTCCGCGCGGGGGAGGAAACACCATATATTTT. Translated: CASSYSGPRGGGNTIYF.